Sequencing of this T cell receptor beta chain was carried out in a study of blood T cells in healthy people across ages. Together with a sample-barcoded 5' primer, a J-beta primer mix was included in a second PCR lasting about 6 to 11 cycles. TCRdb reprocessed the 5' RACE reads with MiXCR, giving one entry per CDR3 protein. Among around 780,000 distinct CDR3 sequences listed, 25% to 30% were seen once. Per sample, extraction of total RNA gave at least 5.5 micrograms in every case. The V gene's germline CDR1 is SGHRS and CDR2 YFSETQ. The CDR3 runs 18 residues. Trimming cost V 3 bases and J 0 bases, with 16 bases left between them. The sample also formed part of further work on T cells of mothers and their children. That report notes: Slightly higher overlap, not significant, was seen in related mother-child pairs than in unrelated pairs.

The source of this sequence is a boy under 18 in good health. The rearrangement links TRBV5-1 to TRBJ2-6; a weak D match, TRBD1 (6 bases). The sequenced sample was blood. CDR3 loop: CASSWLWDTPSGANVLTF. The CDR3 coding sequence is TGCGCCAGCAGCTGGCTGTGGGACACCCCCTCTGGGGCCAACGTCCTGACTTTC.